The next 24 T cell receptor beta chains were all read from a single sample in a study of blood T cell repertoires in COVID-19. TCRdb's table, derived via immunoSEQ multiplex PCR, lists solely in-frame clones and lacks some. The table shows 97,000 or so clones, with roughly nine tenths occurring only once. Sample: peripheral blood. The source is a man in his forties or fifties with acute or convalescent COVID-19.

This chain connects TRBV25-1 to TRBJ1-4, with 8 bases identical to TRBD1. This CDR3 is built from 17 residues. Unmatched junction bases numbered 15, after V lost 6 bases and J lost 6 bases. Per germline, CDR1 MGHDK and CDR2 SYGVNS. The CDR3 spells CASSLGQGGGVDEKLFF. Here the CDR3 DNA reads TGTGCCAGCAGCCTCGGACAGGGAGGCGGAGTCGATGAAAAACTGTTTTTT.

The rearrangement joins TRBV18 to TRBJ2-1; possibly TRBD2 for D (6 bases). V was pared by 6 bases and J by 4 bases, with 19 bases between. The CDR3 contains 16 residues. The germline V gene encodes CDR1 KGHSH and CDR2 LQKENI. The chain's CDR3 is CASSQLPPGVYNEQFF. As DNA, the CDR3 is TGTGCCAGCTCCCAACTACCACCGGGAGTTTACAATGAGCAGTTCTTC.

The chain combines TRBV11-3 with TRBJ2-7; 11 positions match TRBD2. V dropped 5 bases and J dropped 10; count of bases not matched to a gene: 19. This CDR3 has 17 amino acids. CDR1 and CDR2 from the germline V gene are SGHNT and YENEEA. For the CDR3, the DNA is TGTGCCAGCAGCCGTTTATTCTCCGGGACTAGCGGCCTTTTCCAGTACTTC. Its protein product is CASSRLFSGTSGLFQYF.

The rearrangement uses TRBV29-1 and TRBJ2-3, with D maybe TRBD2 (6 bases). Trimming left V 6 bases short and J 0 bases short, with 16 bases between. The CDR3 is made up of 15 amino acids. Per the germline V gene, CDR1 is SQVTM and CDR2 is ANQGSEA. CDR3 coding DNA: TGCAGCGTGAGGGCGGAAGCGGGCAGCACAGATACGCAGTATTTT. Translating gives CSVRAEAGSTDTQYF.

V usage is TRBV7-2 and J usage is TRBJ2-7; D perhaps matches TRBD2 (5 bases). Between the trimmed V and J ends, which lost 5 bases and 7 bases, there was a span of 12 bases. This CDR3 is 12 amino acids long. The germline CDR1 and CDR2 sequences are SGHTA and FQGNSA. CDR3 sequence: CASSAVRDEQYF. CDR3 nucleotide sequence: TGTGCCAGCAGCGCCGTGAGGGATGAGCAGTACTTC.

This clone was recorded once. The chain combines TRBV29-1 with TRBJ1-1; 12 bases fit TRBD1. The CDR3 loop spans 13 amino acids. Germline V gives CDR1 SQVTM, CDR2 ANQGSEA. The J segment lost 2 bases and the V segment lost 7 bases, leaving 2 bases of the junction unmatched. The CDR3: CSGGQGANTEAFF. CDR3 in DNA: TGCAGCGGGGGACAGGGGGCCAACACTGAAGCTTTCTTT. The full variable domain, its missing parts supplied by reference TRBV29-1 and TRBJ1-1, is SAVISQKPSRDICQRGTSLTIQCQVDSQVTMMFWYRQQPGQSLTLIATANQGSEATYESGFVIDKFPISRPNLTFSTLTVSNMSPEDSSIYLCSGGQGANTEAFFGQGTRLTVV.

V gene TRBV7-9 combines with J gene TRBJ2-1, with 10 bases identical to TRBD2. Trimming removed 5 bases from V and 3 bases from J; junction bases left unmatched: 10. There are 17 residues in the CDR3. Germline loops: CDR1 SEHNR, CDR2 FQNEAQ (reference sequence). DNA for the CDR3: TGTGCCAGCAGCCCAGAAGCGGGAGGGCCAGACTACAATGAGCAGTTCTTC. Translated, it gives CASSPEAGGPDYNEQFF. Full variable domain (outside the CDR3, taken from reference TRBV7-9 and TRBJ2-1): DTGVSQNPRHKITKRGQNVTFRCDPISEHNRLYWYRQTLGQGPEFLTYFQNEAQLEKSRLLSDRFSAERPKGSFSTLEIQRTEQGDSAMYLCASSPEAGGPDYNEQFFGPGTRLTVL.

The CDR3 is CASSGLAGVGTGELFF. The CDR3 nucleotides are TGTGCCAGCAGTGGGTTAGCGGGAGTAGGGACCGGGGAGCTGTTTTTT. This chain uses TRBV6-1 with TRBJ2-2, with 9 bases lining up with TRBD2. The CDR3 length is 16 residues. The J segment lost 5 bases and the V segment lost 4 bases, leaving 8 bases of the junction unmatched. Per germline, CDR1 MNHNS and CDR2 SASEGT.

The chain recombines TRBV9 with TRBJ2-1; 8 positions agree with TRBD1. This CDR3 is 14 amino acids long. Germline V CDR1 and CDR2: SGDLS, YYNGEE. The V segment lost 0 bases and the J segment 6 bases; nucleotides outside the gene matches: 2. The CDR3 DNA follows: TGTGCCAGCAGCGTAGTCGGACAGGGCAATGAGCAGTTCTTC. This translates into CASSVVGQGNEQFF.

This chain links TRBV4-1 with TRBJ2-5; 10 nucleotides agree with TRBD2. Germline V lookup: CDR1 MGHRA, CDR2 YSYEKL. Trimming cost V 1 base and J 5 bases; bases outside gene matches: 7. The CDR3 spans 16 residues. DNA for the CDR3: TGCGCCAGCAGCCAAGTCCTAGCGGGGGAACGGGAGACCCAGTACTTC. As protein: CASSQVLAGERETQYF.

The chain couples TRBV13 to TRBJ2-1, with 10 bases aligning to TRBD1. Trimming cost V 5 bases and J 5 bases; bases outside gene matches: 9. This CDR3 has 16 amino acids. Germline CDR1 is PRHDT and CDR2 is FYEKMQ (reference sequence). Written as DNA, the CDR3 is TGTGCCAGCAGCGAGATTGACAGGGGGCGAAACAATGAGCAGTTCTTC. Its translation: CASSEIDRGRNNEQFF.

As for this clone: Different DNA sequences within this sample yield the same CDR3. V usage is TRBV27 and J usage is TRBJ2-7; TRBD2 matches 8 bases. Germline loops: CDR1 MNHEY, CDR2 SMNVEV (reference sequence). This CDR3 is 13 amino acids long. V dropped 3 bases and J dropped 3; count of bases not matched to a gene: 1. For the CDR3, the DNA is TGTGCCAGCAGTTTGAGCGGGAGCTACGAGCAGTACTTC. Translating it yields CASSLSGSYEQYF.

Of note for this clone: One junction end disagrees with the germline gene, perhaps due to a read error. The chain uses TRBV9 and TRBJ2-2; weak D call: TRBD2 (8 bases). Germline CDR1 is SGDLS and CDR2 is YYNGEE. The CDR3 sequence is 15 residues long. DNA for the CDR3: TGTGCCAGCAGCATGGTAGCGGGACAGACCGAGGAGCTGTTTTTT. It codes for CASSMVAGQTEELFF.

This clone was seen only a few times. The rearrangement links TRBV5-1 to TRBJ1-1, with 8 bases identical to TRBD1. The CDR3 spans 15 residues. With 0 bases clipped from V and 8 bases from J, the junction kept 9 bases outside the gene matches. Per the germline V gene, CDR1 is SGHRS and CDR2 is YFSETQ. CDR3 bases: TGCGCCAGCAGCTTGGGAGGCACAGGGGGTTCCGAAGCTTTCTTT. Protein product: CASSLGGTGGSEAFF.

This clone was recorded once. The V and J genes are TRBV15 and TRBJ2-5, with D possibly TRBD1 on 5 matching bases. Trimming shortened V by 0 bases and J by 0 bases, and 8 bases separated the two germline ends. The length of the CDR3 is 15 residues. The V gene's germline CDR1 is LNHNV and CDR2 YYDKDF (reference sequence). The CDR3 nucleotides read TGTGCCACCAGCAGAGATAGGGGCAACCAAGAGACCCAGTACTTC. Its translation is CATSRDRGNQETQYF. The full variable domain, completed using reference TRBV15 and TRBJ2-5, is DAMVIQNPRYQVTQFGKPVTLSCSQTLNHNVMYWYQQKSSQAPKLLFHYYDKDFNNEADTPDNFQSRRPNTSFCFLDIRSPGLGDTAMYLCATSRDRGNQETQYFGPGTRLLVL.

This clone was found once. The chain recombines TRBV12-5 with TRBJ2-3, with a possible D match to TRBD1 (5 bases). CDR1 and CDR2 (germline): LGHNT, FRNRAP. The CDR3 extends over 15 amino acids. Trimming shortened V by 5 bases and J by 0 bases, and 12 bases separated the two germline ends. For the CDR3, the DNA is TGTGCTAGTGGTCGAGGTCAGGGCAGCACAGATACGCAGTATTTT. This codes for CASGRGQGSTDTQYF.

The genes are TRBV3-1 (or the pseudogene TRBV3-2) and TRBJ1-1; TRBD1 matches at 8 bases. Germline V lookup: CDR1 LGHDT, CDR2 YNNKEL (reference sequence). The junction had 5 bases not matched to a gene; V was cut back by 4 bases and J by 10 bases. The CDR3 is 12 residues long. CDR3 DNA: TGTGCCAGCAGCCTTCGGACAGGGAGAGCTTTCTTT. Its translation: CASSLRTGRAFF.

As to this clone: The junction differs from germline at one of its ends, possibly a read error. This rearrangement joins TRBV24-1 to TRBJ2-1; perhaps TRBD1 as D (6 bases). This CDR3 contains 18 residues. Germline loops: CDR1 KGHDR, CDR2 SFDVKD. Here the CDR3 reads CVTSSQGWPHLTYNEQFF. DNA for the CDR3: TGTGTCACCAGTTCACAGGGTTGGCCCCATTTGACTTACAATGAGCAGTTCTTC.

A single count supports this clone. The chain is built from TRBV28 and TRBJ2-1, with TRBD1 as a possible D gene (5 bases). Germline values: CDR1 MDHEN, CDR2 SYDVKM. The CDR3 has 13 residues. The V end lost 7 bases, the J end lost 5 bases, and 12 bases lay between the germline ends. As DNA, the CDR3 is TGTGCCAGCACCCTGGACATAGACAATGAGCAGTTCTTC. This encodes CASTLDIDNEQFF.

The chain recombines TRBV6-5 with TRBJ1-2; 7 nucleotides match TRBD1. The V and J ends lost 6 bases and 3 bases, in that order; junction bases with no gene match: 7. Germline CDR1 reads MNHEY; CDR2 reads SVGAGI. The CDR3 spans 14 residues. CDR3 DNA: TGTGCCAGCAGGGAGACAGGGCGGTACTATGGCTACACCTTC. Amino acid sequence: CASRETGRYYGYTF.

The chain links TRBV29-1 to TRBJ2-2; tentatively, D is TRBD1 (6 bases). V was shortened by 5 bases and J by 4 bases, with 14 bases between the two germline ends. Germline CDR1 is SQVTM and CDR2 is ANQGSEA. The CDR3 is made up of 14 amino acids. The CDR3 DNA follows: TGCAGCGTTTTTCCTAGGGACATCACCGGGGAGCTGTTTTTT. Translating it yields CSVFPRDITGELFF.

The chain links TRBV15 to TRBJ2-5, with TRBD1 as a possible D gene (6 bases). This CDR3 is 14 amino acids long. V lost 1 base, J lost 0 bases, and 6 bases lay in between. Germline loops: CDR1 LNHNV, CDR2 YYDKDF (reference sequence). The CDR3 loop reads CATSRGTDQETQYF. CDR3 sequence (DNA): TGTGCCACCAGCAGAGGGACAGACCAAGAGACCCAGTACTTC.

The chain has TRBV19 and TRBJ1-2, with a possible D match to TRBD1 (5 bases). The CDR3 is 12 residues long. Germline-derived CDR1 and CDR2 are LNHDA and SQIVND (reference sequence). Deletions cut 1 base from V and 7 bases from J, with 7 bases between. The CDR3 DNA is TGTGCCAGTAGTATAGGACAGATTGGCTACACCTTC. Protein: CASSIGQIGYTF.

This rearrangement joins TRBV7-2 to TRBJ1-5; no clear D gene. The germline V and J ends were trimmed by 0 bases and 5 bases, with 5 bases remaining between them. The CDR3 loop spans 13 amino acids. Germline V gene sequence: CDR1 SGHTA, CDR2 FQGNSA. Here the CDR3 DNA reads TGTGCCAGCAGCTTAGCCTCGGATCAGCCCCAGCATTTT. Translated, it gives CASSLASDQPQHF.